These 32 T cell receptor beta chains were all obtained from the same sample, sequenced in a study of T-cell reconstitution after alpha-beta-depleted transplantation in children. A TCRbeta library incorporating unique molecular identifiers was prepared. TCRdb reprocessed the PCR reads via MiXCR and lists one record per CDR3 protein. The sample gives 260,000 or so distinct CDR3 sequences, around 13% of which show up once; about 2.6% is in the top ten. This specimen consisted of PBMCs from the stem cell graft donor, obtained from the stem cell graft. These receptors originate from a human donor who donated a stem cell graft to a child with acute lymphoblastic leukemia.

V gene TRBV14 combines with J gene TRBJ1-1, with D possibly TRBD1 on 5 matching bases. The CDR3 is made up of 14 amino acids. Between the trimmed V and J ends, which lost 7 bases and 4 bases, there was a span of 16 bases. Germline V gene data show CDR1 as SGHDN and CDR2 as FVKESK. The CDR3 loop reads CASTLGGGGTEAFF. In DNA form, the CDR3 reads TGTGCCAGCACCCTGGGGGGGGGTGGCACTGAAGCTTTCTTT.

This chain links TRBV5-1 with TRBJ2-3; 11 nucleotides match TRBD2. The germline CDR1 and CDR2 sequences are SGHRS and YFSETQ. Trimming removed 5 bases from V and 2 bases from J; junction bases left unmatched: 4. The CDR3 covers 15 residues. CDR3 DNA: TGCGCCAGCAGACTAGCGGGGGAGACCACAGATACGCAGTATTTT. Protein sequence: CASRLAGETTDTQYF.

CDR3 sequence: CASSLSPWGNTEAFF. The CDR3 DNA reads as TGTGCCAGCAGTTTATCCCCCTGGGGGAACACTGAAGCTTTCTTT. The gene calls are TRBV27 and TRBJ1-1; no reliable D call. The germline V gene has CDR1 MNHEY and CDR2 SMNVEV (reference sequence). CDR3 length equals 15 residues. V lost 0 bases and J lost 1, with 9 bases in between.

This chain links TRBV9 with TRBJ2-5; no definite D call. Trimming pared 0 bases from V and 5 bases from J, leaving 17 bases between. Germline V gives CDR1 SGDLS, CDR2 YYNGEE. The CDR3 has 16 amino acids. The CDR3, as DNA: TGTGCCAGCAGCGTAGGATCCTCGAACAACGGGGAGACCCAGTACTTC. It codes for CASSVGSSNNGETQYF.

The J gene is TRBJ1-5, the V gene TRBV12-3 or TRBV12-4; D is uncertain. The germline V and J ends were trimmed by 8 bases and 0 bases, with 8 bases remaining between them. The CDR3 spans 13 residues. The CDR3, as DNA: TGTGCCAGCGGACCCAATAGCAATCAGCCCCAGCATTTT. Protein product: CASGPNSNQPQHF.

This clonotype came up many times. V is TRBV5-1 and J is TRBJ2-3; no clear D. The CDR3 runs 13 residues. From germline, CDR1 is SGHRS and CDR2 YFSETQ. Trimming took 0 bases from V and 2 from J, leaving 4 bases between them. CDR3: CASSLAYTDTQYF. In nucleotides, the CDR3 is TGCGCCAGCAGCTTGGCCTACACAGATACGCAGTATTTT.

This clonotype was counted at least ten times. The V and J genes are TRBV5-1 and TRBJ1-1; D might be TRBD1 (5 bases). Trimming took 0 bases from V and 1 from J, leaving 13 bases between them. Germline loops: CDR1 SGHRS, CDR2 YFSETQ. The CDR3 runs 16 residues. CDR3 in amino acids: CASSLVQGVRNTEAFF. CDR3 nucleotide sequence: TGCGCCAGCAGCTTGGTGCAGGGTGTAAGGAACACTGAAGCTTTCTTT.

Ten or more counts support this clonotype. The V gene is TRBV15, the J gene TRBJ1-1; D unresolved. Trimming took 0 bases from V and 7 from J, leaving 12 bases between them. CDR1 and CDR2 from the germline V gene are LNHNV and YYDKDF (reference sequence). The CDR3 runs to 14 residues. CDR3 nucleotide sequence: TGTGCCACCAGCAGAGATTATTTAGGTGTTGAAGCTTTCTTT. This translates into CATSRDYLGVEAFF.

This chain connects TRBV5-1 to TRBJ1-2, with D perhaps matching TRBD1 (6 bases). The CDR3 runs to 14 residues. The germline V and J ends were trimmed by 0 bases and 5 bases, with 11 bases remaining between them. In germline, CDR1 is SGHRS, CDR2 YFSETQ. The CDR3 bases are TGCGCCAGCAGCTTGGCGGGGGGCAGATATGGCTACACCTTC. It encodes CASSLAGGRYGYTF.

This chain uses TRBV29-1 with TRBJ1-2; D uncertain. The V end lost 0 bases, the J end lost 2 bases, and 7 bases lay between the germline ends. The CDR3 runs 13 residues. Germline loops: CDR1 SQVTM, CDR2 ANQGSEA. CDR3 sequence (DNA): TGCAGCGTTGAAGACAGATACAACTATGGCTACACCTTC. Translated, it gives CSVEDRYNYGYTF.

This clonotype has ten or more counts. The chain links TRBV27 to TRBJ2-7; weak D call: TRBD2 (6 bases). V was trimmed by 6 bases and J by 7 bases, leaving 16 bases between them. CDR1 is MNHEY and CDR2 is SMNVEV in the germline V gene (reference sequence). The CDR3 spans 13 residues. The CDR3 is CASSYARAGEQYF. The CDR3 nucleotides read TGTGCCAGCAGCTACGCGAGGGCGGGGGAGCAGTACTTC.

This clonotype has a count of ten or more. This chain links TRBV4-3 with TRBJ1-1; no reliable D call. This CDR3 comprises 13 residues. V was cut by 0 bases and J by 9 bases, with 11 bases left in between. From germline, CDR1 is LGHNA and CDR2 YSLEER. The CDR3 DNA is TGCGCCAGCAGCCAAGATCGCACCGCCCAAGCTTTCTTT. Residues: CASSQDRTAQAFF.

This clonotype was seen at least ten times. The V gene is TRBV7-2, the J gene TRBJ2-1; D possibly uses TRBD1 or TRBD2 (6 bases each). The V end was cut by 1 base, the J end by 10 bases, with 11 bases between. The CDR3 totals 13 residues. Germline V gene data show CDR1 as SGHTA and CDR2 as FQGNSA. CDR3 in amino acids: CASSLVVGGEQFF. The CDR3 DNA reads TGTGCCAGCAGCTTAGTGGTGGGGGGCGAGCAGTTCTTC.

Many counts were recorded for this clonotype. The rearrangement joins TRBV7-2 to TRBJ1-4; TRBD1 aligns across 8 bases. The length of the CDR3 is 16 residues. Trimming took 0 bases from V and 5 from J; bases not matched to a gene: 5. Germline V CDR1 and CDR2: SGHTA, FQGNSA. The CDR3 loop reads CASSLALTGANEKLFF. CDR3 DNA: TGTGCCAGCAGCTTAGCTCTGACAGGGGCCAATGAAAAACTGTTTTTT.

The rearrangement joins TRBV12-3 or TRBV12-4 to TRBJ2-7; the match to TRBD2 covers 8 bases. V dropped 5 bases and J dropped 6; count of bases not matched to a gene: 15. CDR3 size: 16 residues. The CDR3 coding sequence is TGTGCCAGCAGTCCCCCGTGGGTTGCGGGAGGCGGCGAGCAGTACTTC. This sequence encodes CASSPPWVAGGGEQYF.

This sequence joins TRBV4-3 and TRBJ1-6; D not resolved. CDR3 length: 14 residues. The germline V and J ends were trimmed by 1 base and 7 bases, with 8 bases remaining between them. Germline assignment: CDR1 LGHNA and CDR2 YSLEER. The CDR3 DNA sequence: TGCGCCAGCAGCCAAGCCCCAGGAAATTCACCCCTCCACTTT. It yields the protein CASSQAPGNSPLHF.

V is TRBV20-1 and J is TRBJ2-5; D perhaps matches TRBD1 (6 bases). Trimming took 2 bases from V and 5 from J, leaving 12 bases between them. From germline, CDR1 is DFQATT and CDR2 SNEGSKA (reference sequence). The CDR3 is 13 residues long. DNA for the CDR3: TGCAGTGCTAGAAATGGGGGCCGGGAGACCCAGTACTTC. Translation: CSARNGGRETQYF.

The chain is built from TRBV20-1 and TRBJ2-4, with unresolved D. Per germline, CDR1 DFQATT and CDR2 SNEGSKA (reference sequence). The CDR3 is 15 residues long. Trimming cost V 5 bases and J 1 base, with 15 bases left between them. CDR3 DNA sequence: TGCAGTGCTCTCCTCGAGAGGTGGGCCAAAAACATTCAGTACTTC. It encodes CSALLERWAKNIQYF.

This clonotype was detected ten times or more. The rearrangement links TRBV20-1 to TRBJ2-7; D remains ambiguous. The V end lost 7 bases, the J end lost 6 bases, and 10 bases lay between the germline ends. The CDR3 consists of 10 residues. Germline loops: CDR1 DFQATT, CDR2 SNEGSKA (reference sequence). The chain's CDR3 is CSEGMGEQYF. DNA of the CDR3: TGCAGTGAAGGGATGGGCGAGCAGTACTTC.

This clonotype was observed many times. The CDR3 spells CSVRQVGETQYF. CDR3 DNA sequence: TGCAGCGTTCGGCAGGTCGGAGAGACCCAGTACTTC. The chain joins TRBV29-1 to TRBJ2-5; D remains unclear. This CDR3 has 12 residues. V lost 5 bases and J lost 4, with 11 bases in between. The germline CDR1 and CDR2 sequences are SQVTM and ANQGSEA.

The sample holds many counts of this clonotype. The chain links TRBV5-1 to TRBJ2-7; 11 bases align to TRBD2. J gave up 7 bases and V 5 bases, and 8 bases lay outside the gene matches. This CDR3 comprises 14 residues. Germline CDR1 and CDR2: SGHRS and YFSETQ. The CDR3 DNA is TGCGCCAGCAGGCCACTAGCGGGAGCTGGAGAGCAGTACTTC. Translating gives CASRPLAGAGEQYF.

In this sample, this clonotype turned up many times. Relative to the germline gene, one junction end is altered; a read error may explain this. The V and J genes are TRBV7-7 and TRBJ2-1, with 7 bases identical to TRBD2. CDR3 length: 15 residues. Germline CDR1 is SSHAT and CDR2 is FNYEAQ (reference sequence). The CDR3 spells CASSFGGGQYNEQFF. The CDR3, as DNA: TGTGCTAGCAGCTTTGGGGGAGGGCAGTACAATGAGCAGTTCTTC.

This clonotype was found many times. The rearrangement links TRBV7-2 to TRBJ2-5, with 11 bases identical to TRBD2. This CDR3 is built from 16 residues. Germline V CDR1 and CDR2: SGHTA, FQGNSA. The V gene end was trimmed by 4 bases and the J gene end by 5 bases; junction bases not matched to a gene: 9. The CDR3 sequence: CASSSLAGGRAETQYF. In DNA, the CDR3 is TGTGCCAGCAGCTCCTTAGCGGGAGGGCGGGCGGAGACCCAGTACTTC.

Points on this clonotype: This may stem from a read error, because a much larger clone lies one nucleotide away. The rearrangement links TRBV12-3 or TRBV12-4 to TRBJ2-7; D is tentatively TRBD1 or TRBD2 (5 bases each). Deletions cut 6 bases from V and 2 bases from J, with 8 bases between. The CDR3 has 12 residues. The CDR3, as DNA: TGTGCCAGCAGCAGGGAGCCCTACGAGCAGTACTTC. Translating it yields CASSREPYEQYF.

This clonotype showed up many times. This rearrangement joins TRBV6-6 to TRBJ1-3; D is unclear. Germline CDR1 reads MNHNY; CDR2 reads SVGAGI (reference sequence). V was cut by 7 bases and J by 4 bases, with 8 bases left in between. This CDR3 comprises 12 residues. For the CDR3, the DNA is TGTGCCAGCACCCCCGGGGGAAACACCATATATTTT. Its translation: CASTPGGNTIYF.

Concerning this clonotype itself: A read error may be the cause here, since a much bigger clone is one base away. The chain recombines TRBV9 with TRBJ2-3, with D perhaps matching TRBD2 (5 bases). CDR3 length: 16 amino acids. V was pared by 4 bases and J by 0 bases, with 15 bases between. Germline CDR1 and CDR2: SGDLS and YYNGEE. CDR3 in amino acids: CASSPRGRPSTDTQYF. CDR3 bases: TGTGCCAGCAGCCCAAGAGGGCGACCTAGCACAGATACGCAGTATTTT.

This clonotype was picked up many times. The V call is TRBV12-3 or TRBV12-4, the J call TRBJ2-6, with 12 positions matching TRBD1. This CDR3 contains 18 residues. V shed 8 bases, J shed 2 bases, and the junction held 10 bases outside the gene matches. The CDR3: CASEPRGQGAAGANVLTF. In DNA form, the CDR3 reads TGTGCCAGCGAGCCCCGGGGACAGGGGGCAGCTGGGGCCAACGTCCTGACTTTC.

V is TRBV12-3 or TRBV12-4 and J is TRBJ1-5; D is uncertain. V dropped 6 bases and J dropped 6 bases, with 12 bases sitting between them. There are 13 residues in the CDR3. The CDR3 is CASSSPRGQPQHF. The DNA of the CDR3 is TGTGCCAGCAGCTCGCCGCGGGGTCAGCCCCAGCATTTT.

This clonotype has at least ten counts. V is TRBV7-9 and J is TRBJ2-2, with D possibly being TRBD2 (6 bases). This CDR3 region has 16 residues. In germline, CDR1 is SEHNR, CDR2 FQNEAQ (reference sequence). The V gene lost 5 bases and the J gene lost 5 bases, with 18 bases spanning the gap. The CDR3 DNA reads TGTGCCAGCAGCCTCCCGGGGGTTTCGGGGACCGGGGAGCTGTTTTTT. It translates to CASSLPGVSGTGELFF.

The chain employs TRBV4-3 and TRBJ2-2, with a tentative D call TRBD1 (6 bases). The germline V gene encodes CDR1 LGHNA and CDR2 YSLEER. The CDR3 spans 15 residues. The germline V and J ends were trimmed by 0 bases and 8 bases, with 13 bases remaining between them. The CDR3 spells CASSQELGARGELFF. The CDR3 DNA is TGCGCCAGCAGCCAAGAATTGGGGGCGCGTGGGGAGCTGTTTTTT.

This clonotype occurred many times. In DNA form, the CDR3 reads TGTGCCAGCAGCCCCGCCCGGGGCGTAGAGACCCAGTACTTC. It encodes CASSPARGVETQYF. The chain is built from TRBV3-1 and TRBJ2-5; possibly TRBD1 or TRBD2 for D (5 bases each). CDR1 LGHDT and CDR2 YNNKEL come from the germline V gene (reference sequence). The CDR3 is 14 amino acids. V lost 4 bases and J lost 4, with 13 bases in between.

This clonotype was observed many times. The rearrangement uses TRBV29-1 and TRBJ2-3, with D unresolved. Germline V CDR1 and CDR2: SQVTM, ANQGSEA. Trimming stripped 6 bases from V and 4 bases from J, with 5 bases between. CDR3 length: 10 amino acids. DNA for the CDR3: TGCAGCGTGGTCCCAGATACGCAGTATTTT. The encoded protein is CSVVPDTQYF.